These 9 T cell receptor beta chains were sequenced from one sample in a study of PD-1 blockade in classical Hodgkin lymphoma. After autologous stem cell transplantation all patients relapsed, and prior brentuximab vedotin exposure differed between cohorts. The data were produced by immunoSEQ multiplex PCR, yet TCRdb's version contains in-frame clones alone and is incomplete. This sample carries 25,000 to 35,000 clones, roughly 70% of them seen once, and the ten largest clones take around 3.3%. Sequencing used peripheral blood mononuclear cells (PBMCs), obtained before the second cycle of nivolumab. The source is a human donor with classical Hodgkin lymphoma.

The gene calls are TRBV1 and TRBJ2-5; TRBD2, the D gene given by the table, was not confirmed from the DNA. TRBV1 is reported as a pseudogene. This CDR3 contains 10 residues. The CDR3 DNA follows: TGCACCAGCAGCGAGGAGACCCAGTACTTC. Its translation: CTSSEETQYF.

Of note for this clone: A read error may produce the germline difference seen at one junction end. This chain uses TRBV5-1 with TRBJ1-1, with D perhaps TRBD1 (6 bases). Germline V gene sequence: CDR1 SGHRS, CDR2 YFSETQ. The CDR3 runs to 15 residues. The DNA of the CDR3 is TGCGCCAGCCGCTTCCGGACAGAATGGAACACTGAAGCTTTCTTT. Translated, it gives CASRFRTEWNTEAFF.

The chain is built from TRBV6-6 and TRBJ1-1; no clear D. Trimming removed 7 bases at V and 1 base at J, with 10 bases between. Germline loops: CDR1 MNHNY, CDR2 SVGAGI (reference sequence). This CDR3 spans 13 amino acids. The CDR3 DNA is TGTGCCAGCATGGCCATGGGGAACACTGAAGCTTTCTTT. Translation gives CASMAMGNTEAFF.

This clone was recorded a few times. This chain links TRBV6-5 with TRBJ2-7; D uncertain. The V gene lost 4 bases and the J gene lost 3 bases, with 10 bases spanning the gap. This CDR3 comprises 13 residues. Germline lookup yields CDR1 MNHEY and CDR2 SVGAGI. The CDR3 reads CASSSTDGYEQYF. The CDR3 DNA is TGTGCCAGCAGTTCAACGGACGGCTACGAGCAGTACTTC.

The J gene is TRBJ1-6, the V gene TRBV28; maybe TRBD1 (6 bases). Germline V lookup: CDR1 MDHEN, CDR2 SYDVKM. V was trimmed by 6 bases and J by 8 bases, leaving 14 bases between them. The CDR3 has 14 amino acids. The CDR3 region is CASRERRGHSPLHF. In DNA, the CDR3 is TGTGCCAGCAGGGAGCGCAGGGGCCATTCACCCCTCCACTTT.

This chain joins TRBV30 and TRBJ2-6; D remains ambiguous. The germline V and J ends were trimmed by 2 bases and 0 bases, with 5 bases remaining between them. The germline gives CDR1 GTSNPN, CDR2 SVGIG (reference sequence). The CDR3 covers 14 residues. CDR3: CAWSHYSGANVLTF. DNA for the CDR3: TGTGCCTGGAGTCACTACTCTGGGGCCAACGTCCTGACTTTC.

The V call is TRBV18, the J call TRBJ2-7, with D possibly matching TRBD2 (5 bases). Looked up from germline, CDR1 is KGHSH and CDR2 is LQKENI. Between the trimmed V and J ends, which lost 6 bases and 0 bases, there was a span of 18 bases. The CDR3 is made up of 16 amino acids. The CDR3 is CASSPASSVISYEQYF. The DNA for the CDR3 is TGTGCCAGCTCCCCTGCCAGTAGCGTTATCTCCTACGAGCAGTACTTC.

This chain joins TRBV5-4 and TRBJ1-2; the match to TRBD1 covers 8 bases. V shed 0 bases and J 6 bases; nucleotides not matched to a gene: 7. Germline V gene data show CDR1 as SGHNT and CDR2 as YYREEE (reference sequence). The CDR3 has 15 amino acids. CDR3 sequence: CASSLEGRGRNGYTF. In DNA, the CDR3 is TGTGCCAGCAGCTTGGAGGGCAGGGGGCGTAATGGCTACACCTTC. Full variable domain (outside the CDR3, taken from reference TRBV5-4 and TRBJ1-2): ETGVTQSPTHLIKTRGQQVTLRCSSQSGHNTVSWYQQALGQGPQFIFQYYREEENGRGNFPPRFSGLQFPNYSSELNVNALELDDSALYLCASSLEGRGRNGYTFGSGTRLTVV.

DNA for the CDR3: TGTGCCAGCAGCGTTTGGGCAGGTTCGAACACTGAAGCTTTCTTT. Protein sequence: CASSVWAGSNTEAFF. This chain uses TRBV9 with TRBJ1-1; D gene uncertain. The CDR3 has 15 amino acids. CDR1 and CDR2 from the germline V gene are SGDLS and YYNGEE. V was trimmed by 2 bases and J by 1 base, leaving 12 bases between them.